A single sample gave rise to the 17 T cell receptor beta chains below, sequenced in a study of control samples from healthy donors and cancer patients. Sequenced by immunoSEQ multiplex PCR; TCRdb stores in-frame clones only, minus some. The sample carries 46,000 or so clones, roughly 93% recorded once. The material sequenced was PBMCs. These receptors originate from a woman aged 45-65 years with head and neck cancer.

The rearrangement uses TRBV4-2 and TRBJ1-1, with a tentative D call TRBD1 (6 bases). The germline V gene encodes CDR1 LGHNA and CDR2 YNFKEQ. CDR3 length equals 14 residues. V was pared by 3 bases and J by 8 bases, with 16 bases between. CDR3 protein: CASSQATGRSEAFF. CDR3 nucleotides: TGTGCCAGCAGCCAGGCTACAGGGAGAAGCGAAGCTTTCTTT.

The chain carries TRBV7-2 and TRBJ2-1, with 9 bases fitting TRBD1. CDR3 size: 18 residues. The V gene's germline CDR1 is SGHTA and CDR2 FQGNSA. Unmatched junction bases numbered 14, after V lost 2 bases and J lost 6 bases. CDR3 loop: CASSLKGPTGQGSNEQFF. The CDR3 coding sequence is TGTGCCAGCAGCTTAAAGGGGCCGACGGGACAGGGATCCAATGAGCAGTTCTTC.

The gene calls are TRBV7-2 and TRBJ1-3; 7 nucleotides match TRBD1. V lost 1 base to trimming and J lost 4 bases; unmatched junction nucleotides: 10. This CDR3 is built from 17 residues. Germline V gene lookup returns CDR1 SGHTA and CDR2 FQGNSA. In nucleotides, the CDR3 is TGTGCCAGCAGCTTAGGGGTTGGACAGGTCGCCGGAAACACCATATATTTT. This encodes CASSLGVGQVAGNTIYF.

The chain joins TRBV2 to TRBJ1-1, with 7 bases fitting TRBD1. Germline CDR1 and CDR2: SNHLY and FYNNEI. CDR3 length: 13 amino acids. Germline trimming cut 5 bases from V and 2 bases from J; bases unmatched to any gene: 2. CDR3 nucleotide sequence: TGTGCCAGCAGTAGACAGGGAAACACTGAAGCTTTCTTT. It yields the protein CASSRQGNTEAFF.

This clone was seen only once. The chain recombines TRBV24-1 with TRBJ1-4; the match to TRBD1 covers 12 bases. The J segment lost 2 bases and the V segment lost 12 bases, leaving 9 bases of the junction unmatched. In germline, CDR1 is KGHDR, CDR2 SFDVKD. The CDR3 covers 16 residues. The CDR3 here is CAAVRDRGPTNEKLFF. Written as DNA, the CDR3 is TGTGCCGCTGTCCGGGACAGGGGGCCCACTAATGAAAAACTGTTTTTT.

V gene TRBV12-2 combines with J gene TRBJ2-5. TRBV12-2 is labeled a pseudogene. The CDR3 totals 11 residues. The CDR3 DNA is TGTGTAAGTCGCTTAAAAGAGACCCAGTACTTC. This gives the protein CVSRLKETQYF.

The V gene is TRBV24-1, the J gene TRBJ2-3; tentative D call: TRBD2 (6 bases). This CDR3 region has 18 residues. The germline gives CDR1 KGHDR, CDR2 SFDVKD. Trimming removed 0 bases from V and 0 bases from J, with 15 bases in between. CDR3 amino acids: CATSDLSDVGLSTDTQYF. DNA for the CDR3: TGTGCCACCAGTGATTTGTCAGACGTCGGACTAAGCACAGATACGCAGTATTTT.

The V and J genes are TRBV20-1 and TRBJ2-1; TRBD1 or TRBD2 may be the D gene (5 bases each). Germline V gives CDR1 DFQATT, CDR2 SNEGSKA (reference sequence). This CDR3 is 15 amino acids long. Trimming stripped 3 bases from V and 4 bases from J, with 16 bases between. CDR3 bases: TGCAGTGCTAGTTTCCTAGCTAGGGGTTACAATGAGCAGTTCTTC. Amino acids: CSASFLARGYNEQFF.

V gene TRBV30 combines with J gene TRBJ1-1; TRBD1 matches at 9 bases. CDR1 and CDR2 (germline): GTSNPN, SVGIG (reference sequence). V shed 4 bases, J shed 11 bases, and the junction held 11 bases outside the gene matches. CDR3 length: 13 amino acids. The CDR3 spells CAWITHRGRRAFF. The CDR3 DNA sequence: TGTGCCTGGATCACCCACAGGGGGCGCCGGGCTTTCTTT.

This chain uses TRBV29-1 with TRBJ2-3, with 9 positions matching TRBD1. The junction had 13 bases not matched to a gene; V was cut back by 7 bases and J by 11 bases. Germline V gene data show CDR1 as SQVTM and CDR2 as ANQGSEA. This CDR3 is built from 13 residues. In nucleotides, the CDR3 is TGCAGCGCCTATCCGGGACAGGGACGGATGCAGTATTTT. Translated, it gives CSAYPGQGRMQYF.

The V gene is TRBV7-9, the J gene TRBJ1-3; D call uncertain. Germline assignment: CDR1 SEHNR and CDR2 FQNEAQ (reference sequence). V was trimmed by 7 bases and J by 1 base, leaving 8 bases between them. The CDR3 runs 13 residues. This chain's CDR3 is CASNPSSGNTIYF. In nucleotides, the CDR3 is TGTGCCAGCAATCCGTCATCTGGAAACACCATATATTTT.

The J gene is TRBJ1-1, the V gene TRBV4-3; D unresolved. V was trimmed by 0 bases and J by 1 base, leaving 9 bases between them. Germline V CDR1 and CDR2: LGHNA, YSLEER. This CDR3 contains 15 residues. The CDR3 reads CASSQDRPPNTEAFF. CDR3 nucleotides: TGCGCCAGCAGCCAAGATCGGCCACCGAACACTGAAGCTTTCTTT.

This clone was observed a few times. The chain recombines TRBV3-1 (or the pseudogene TRBV3-2) with TRBJ1-1; unclear D gene. The CDR3 sequence is 14 residues long. Germline assignment: CDR1 LGHDT and CDR2 YNNKEL (reference sequence). The V end was cut by 0 bases, the J end by 1 base, with 6 bases between. The CDR3 sequence is CASSQEVGNTEAFF. The CDR3 DNA is TGTGCCAGCAGCCAAGAGGTGGGGAACACTGAAGCTTTCTTT.

The rearrangement links TRBV7-9 to TRBJ2-1, with D maybe TRBD1 (6 bases). The germline V gene has CDR1 SEHNR and CDR2 FQNEAQ (reference sequence). Trimming took off 2 bases at V and 5 bases at J, with 16 bases between the two ends. The length of the CDR3 is 16 residues. The CDR3 sequence is CASSLRAGDNHNEQFF. The CDR3 nucleotides read TGTGCCAGCAGCTTAAGGGCAGGGGATAATCACAATGAGCAGTTCTTC.

The rearrangement links TRBV6-1 to TRBJ1-2; weak D call: TRBD1 (5 bases). This CDR3 spans 13 amino acids. CDR1 and CDR2 from the germline V gene are MNHNS and SASEGT. V lost 3 bases to trimming and J lost 8 bases, with 13 bases between them. CDR3 sequence reads: CASSDPGKGGYTF. CDR3 sequence (DNA): TGTGCCAGCAGTGATCCAGGGAAGGGGGGCTACACCTTC.

The sample holds one count of this clone. This chain connects TRBV19 to TRBJ1-6, with 7 bases fitting TRBD1. J was trimmed by 8 bases and V by 6 bases; bases with no gene match: 7. CDR3 size: 14 residues. The germline CDR1 and CDR2 sequences are LNHDA and SQIVND (reference sequence). CDR3 region: CASSPRGLDSPLHF. CDR3 in DNA: TGTGCCAGTAGCCCTAGGGGGCTGGATTCACCCCTCCACTTT. Complete variable domain (other parts from reference TRBV19 and TRBJ1-6): DGGITQSPKYLFRKEGQNVTLSCEQNLNHDAMYWYRQDPGQGLRLIYYSQIVNDFQKGDIAEGYSVSREKKESFPLTVTSAQKNPTAFYLCASSPRGLDSPLHFGNGTRLTVT.

Only one count was recorded for this clone. This chain connects TRBV9 to TRBJ2-2, with 12 bases that match TRBD2. The germline V gene has CDR1 SGDLS and CDR2 YYNGEE. J gave up 4 bases and V 3 bases, and 4 bases lay outside the gene matches. This CDR3 spans 16 amino acids. CDR3 residues: CASSGGLAGFTGELFF. The CDR3 bases are TGTGCCAGCAGCGGCGGACTAGCGGGATTCACCGGGGAGCTGTTTTTT.